Given below is one T cell receptor (beta chain) in context. The source of the sample is a study of blood T cell repertoires in COVID-19. As handled by the study authors: The assay estimated nucleated cells by amplifying reference gene primers. This table comes from immunoSEQ multiplex PCR, and its TCRdb copy is limited to in-frame clones, with some not included. That table gives V, J and clone size, and the DNA gave D and trimming. This table holds roughly 230,000 clones, 65% to 90% found once. This CDR3 contains 14 residues. Looked up from germline, CDR1 is GTSNPN and CDR2 is SVGIG (reference sequence). Trimming left V 5 bases short and J 4 bases short, with 17 bases between.

The material sequenced was peripheral blood. This TCR derives from a woman in her forties or fifties with acute or convalescent COVID-19. The chain uses TRBV30 and TRBJ1-1; maybe TRBD1 (5 bases). CDR3 region: CAWALGLRGTEAFF. CDR3 in DNA: TGTGCCTGGGCATTGGGACTGAGGGGCACTGAAGCTTTCTTT.